Here is one TCR beta chain with its context. No cognate antigen has been identified for it. No base quality values were provided; no much bigger clone lies one nucleotide off. This specimen comes from a study of regulatory T cells in long-lasting Graves disease (dated by TCRdb to the early 2020s). In the study overall: In the newly diagnosed Graves' disease group, patients had been taking antithyroid drugs for less than 3 months. This study used TCR sequencing and RNA sequencing of peripheral blood to compare persistent Graves' disease patients against newly diagnosed Graves' disease patients. The study took place in China and was registered as a clinical trial. A total of around 35 samples were covered by TCR sequencing, comprising approximately 13 persistent and roughly 20 newly diagnosed Graves' disease patients. On the study overall, not on this receptor specifically: Sequencing and analysis were limited to the TCR beta chain. Patients with persistent disease shared more public clonotypes (roughly 2,900) than newly diagnosed patients did (roughly 970). Compared with newly diagnosed patients, patients with persistent Graves' disease had lower TCR Shannon entropy and fewer highly expanded clones, which suggests clonal expansion. Persistent disease showed preferential use of TRBV28, TRBJ1-2 and TRBJ2-5, whereas newly diagnosed disease favored TRBV20-1 and TRBJ2-1. The small sample size was acknowledged by the authors as a limitation that may reduce accuracy. The study examined only peripheral blood because the primary lesion, thyroid tissue, could not be accessed.

What the time point label conveys for this sample: newly diagnosed GD, antithyroid drugs for less than 3 months. RNA was extracted from PBMCs in TRIzol for both TCR sequencing and RNA sequencing. The diagnosis of Graves' disease was made according to American Thyroid Association guidelines. Patients were recruited from an endocrinology department in Xi'an, China. From each patient, approximately 10 milliliters of peripheral blood was collected into an EDTA anticoagulant tube. PBMCs were isolated by Ficoll Paque Plus density gradient separation without further T cell sorting. An Agilent 2100 Bioanalyzer and agarose gel were used to check RNA quality, and a NanoDrop 2000 was used to measure RNA concentration. The method behind the library was multiplex PCR. Sequenced using an Illumina HiSeq 4000. To build TCR beta libraries, CDR3 regions were amplified by Arm-PCR using iRepertoire HTBI primers. PCR products were gel purified before sequencing. The original methods were these. Gene usage analysis of CDR3 amino acid clonotypes relied on the 62 TRBV and 15 or so TRBJ segments identified across samples. COPE and FqMerger were used to merge filtered high-quality paired reads into contigs. BLAST was used to align contigs to IMGT TRBV, TRBD and TRBJ reference genes, with CDR3 defined following IMGT. Any clonotype with a frequency above 0.1% was counted as a highly expanded clone. Shannon entropy served as the measure of repertoire diversity, while the Gini coefficient captured V-J evenness. A clonotype was considered public if more than one individual shared it. The public reads were run again by TCRdb, first through fastp at Q25 and then through MiXCR, and only productive beta chains were kept. When rows share a CDR3 protein, they turn into one entry using the most common DNA and genes. The V and J calls were determined by TCRdb, not by the authors. In this sample the table shows 530,000 or so distinct CDR3 sequences, more than 15% of which occur a single time. The ten largest clones take up 12% of the sample.

The germline ends are 18 bases apart after V is trimmed by 4 bases and J by 3 bases. The germline V gene gives CDR1 as SNHLY and CDR2 as FYNNEI. The CDR3 runs 16 residues from the cysteine to the phenylalanine. Only the CDR3 DNA is retained, 48 bases long and in frame from the first base. The data also belong to a second study, concerning T cells in Graves' hyperthyroidism and ophthalmopathy. Per the second study: Stable Graves' hyperthyroidism was defined as no progression to ophthalmopathy during 18 months of follow-up. Hyperthyroidism patients were aged 18 to 65 years and newly diagnosed, with disease duration of less than 2 months. Patients with uncontrolled infections, other autoimmune diseases, pregnancy or lactation were excluded. Clinical symptoms, serum thyroxine and TRAb, thyroid ultrasound, and orbital computed tomography formed the basis for the diagnoses. The first round of RT-PCR for the TCR CDR3 was performed with the HTBI primer set and the Qiagen OneStep RT-PCR kit. Most expanded thyroid clonotypes (frequency above 0.001) were also found in blood, which suggests that blood repertoires may mirror thyroid immune responses. A model built on a 13 V-J signature distinguished ophthalmopathy from stable hyperthyroidism, reaching 85% to 90% sensitivity and 81.08% specificity in cross-validation and 80%/75% in testing. In validation, the model predicted progression to ophthalmopathy a median of approximately 6.6 months before onset, with approximately 70% sensitivity and 72.22% specificity. TCR V-J signatures able to tell the groups apart were searched for in a discovery cohort of about a hundred patients, of whom more than 40 had Graves' ophthalmopathy and around 56 had stable Graves' hyperthyroidism. An independent validation cohort of 18 to 20 hyperthyroidism patients and some 15 patients who later progressed to ophthalmopathy tested prospective prediction of ophthalmopathy. For training and testing, the 100 or so patients in the discovery cohort were randomly divided in a 7:3 ratio. In addition, the study compared T-cell repertoires in thyroid tissue and in blood from about six Graves' hyperthyroidism patients. Following sampling, methimazole starting at 30 mg daily was given to hyperthyroidism patients, and high-dose intravenous methylprednisolone was given to ophthalmopathy patients. Libraries were constructed in a second round of multiplex PCR, after which size selection and purification were performed. Libraries were sequenced paired-end with 100 bp reads on an Illumina HiSeq2000. SOAPnuke was used to process the raw data, with reads discarded if the reads contained adapters or uncalled bases, had a mean Phred below 15, or lacked an exact constant-primer or identifier match. High-quality paired reads were merged using COPE v1.2.5, and each unique nucleotide sequence was defined as a clonotype. MiTCR v1.1 was used to align clonotypes to the IMGT TRBV, TRBD and TRBJ reference segments. Only V-J combinations with frequency above 0.0001, covering 99% to 99.2% of repertoires, were analysed. The TCS score was defined as F50 (clonal expansion) divided by E x V (chaos), with BLOSUM62-based TCRdist calculated between CDR3 peptides within each V-J. Welch's t-statistics and random forest reduced 500 to 550 V-J features to roughly 13, which were used in a naive Bayes classifier (R e1071). Sample size was not statistically predetermined, and blinding of investigators to group allocation was not performed. The paper reports TCR Vbeta CDR3 sequencing of over 130 peripheral blood samples: fewer than 50 ophthalmopathy, fewer than 80 hyperthyroidism and 17 progressor patients.

The specimen comprised peripheral blood mononuclear cells (PBMCs), sampled at new diagnosis, from a patient treated with antithyroid drugs. This clonotype was sampled from a man between 18 and 29 years old with Graves disease. Donor details come from another sample of the same person, matched by shared clones. The rearrangement joined TRBV2 to TRBJ1-2, with a tentative D gene TRBD1 over 6 matching bases. The encoded CDR3 is CASSGPQGKVDYGYTF. The sequence in DNA is TGTGCCAGCAGTGGACCACAGGGAAAAGTTGACTATGGCTACACCTTC. The CDR3 plus the reference TRBV2 and TRBJ1-2 genes for the other parts give the full variable domain: EPEVTQTPSHQVTQMGQEVILRCVPISNHLYFYWYRQILGQKVEFLVSFYNNEISEKSEIFDDQFSVERPDGSNFTLKIRSTKLEDSAMYFCASSGPQGKVDYGYTFGSGTRLTVV.